Shown below are 27 T cell receptor beta chains from a single sample sequenced in a study of response to subunit inactivated influenza vaccine. TCRdb re-derived calls from the RT-PCR reads in MiXCR, one entry per CDR3 protein. The top ten clones hold approximately 12% of a sample with 500,000 to 750,000 distinct CDR3 sequences, 14% of them seen once. Sequenced material: PBMCs from blood, taken roughly 12 days after vaccination. Receptors originate from a man aged 50-59 years who received an inactivated influenza vaccine.

A few counts support this clonotype. In nucleotides, the CDR3 is TGTGCCACCAGCAGACAAAACAGACTAGCGGGGAGAGACAATGAGCAGTTCTTC. Translating gives CATSRQNRLAGRDNEQFF. J is TRBJ2-1 and V is TRBV15, with TRBD2 identical over 11 bases. This CDR3 region has 18 residues. Per germline, CDR1 LNHNV and CDR2 YYDKDF (reference sequence). With 2 bases clipped from V and 5 bases from J, the junction kept 11 bases outside the gene matches.

This clonotype was seen a handful of times. The gene calls are TRBV25-1 and TRBJ1-4, with TRBD1 matching 8 bases. CDR3 length equals 12 residues. CDR1 is MGHDK and CDR2 is SYGVNS in the germline V gene. Trimming took 10 bases from V and 7 from J; bases not matched to a gene: 5. CDR3 DNA sequence: TGTGCCACGAGAGGGACAGGTGAAAAACTGTTTTTT. It is translated as CATRGTGEKLFF.

The chain couples TRBV4-1 to TRBJ2-7; D is unresolved. This CDR3 spans 14 amino acids. The V and J ends lost 6 bases and 3 bases respectively, with 15 bases between them. Germline assignment: CDR1 MGHRA and CDR2 YSYEKL. CDR3 loop: CASSPTVRNYEQYF. In DNA, the CDR3 is TGCGCCAGCAGTCCTACCGTCAGAAACTACGAGCAGTACTTC.

The chain links TRBV11-2 to TRBJ2-2, with TRBD2 matching 10 bases. The CDR3 totals 16 residues. J was trimmed by 4 bases and V by 4 bases; bases with no gene match: 6. In germline, CDR1 is SGHAT, CDR2 FQNNGV. The CDR3 sequence is CASSSLAGGPTGELFF. CDR3 bases: TGTGCCAGCAGCTCTTTAGCGGGGGGACCCACCGGGGAGCTGTTTTTT.

The chain is built from TRBV5-5 and TRBJ1-4; weak D call: TRBD1 (5 bases). The CDR3 is made up of 15 amino acids. Germline V gene lookup returns CDR1 SGHKS and CDR2 YYEKEE (reference sequence). Between the trimmed V and J ends, which lost 4 bases and 2 bases, there was a span of 12 bases. DNA of the CDR3: TGTGCCAGCAGCCCTATAAGACAGACTAATGAAAAACTGTTTTTT. Protein product: CASSPIRQTNEKLFF.

The chain employs TRBV7-9 and TRBJ1-2; 8 nucleotides align to TRBD1. J gave up 3 bases and V 5 bases, and 5 bases lay outside the gene matches. The germline CDR1 and CDR2 sequences are SEHNR and FQNEAQ (reference sequence). The CDR3 spans 14 residues. The CDR3 loop is CASSTTTGDYGYTF. Here the CDR3 DNA reads TGTGCCAGCAGCACAACGACAGGGGACTATGGCTACACCTTC.

The chain employs TRBV7-2 and TRBJ2-1; perhaps TRBD1 as D (6 bases). The CDR3 sequence is 16 residues long. Trimming removed 1 base from V and 8 bases from J, with 18 bases in between. Looked up from germline, CDR1 is SGHTA and CDR2 is FQGNSA. CDR3 nucleotide sequence: TGTGCCAGCAGCTTAGGCCCCGGTGGGGGCGTTTATGAGCAGTTCTTC. Protein product: CASSLGPGGGVYEQFF.

The chain employs TRBV24-1 and TRBJ2-7; 9 bases agree with TRBD1. CDR1 and CDR2 from the germline V gene are KGHDR and SFDVKD. J lost 6 bases, V lost 4 bases, and 6 bases had no gene match. The CDR3 loop spans 14 amino acids. In DNA, the CDR3 is TGTGCCACCAGTGACCCAGGACAGGGGAGCGAGCAGTACTTC. It codes for CATSDPGQGSEQYF.

At least ten counts were recorded for this clonotype. The CDR3 here is CASSPPGQTYEQYF. The CDR3, as DNA: TGTGCCAGCAGCCCACCGGGACAGACCTACGAGCAGTACTTC. The chain employs TRBV3-1 and TRBJ2-7; 7 bases map to TRBD1. This CDR3 contains 14 residues. The V segment lost 4 bases and the J segment 2 bases; nucleotides outside the gene matches: 5. The V gene's germline CDR1 is LGHDT and CDR2 YNNKEL (reference sequence).

This chain links TRBV29-1 with TRBJ2-5; 12 bases map to TRBD1. Germline CDR1 reads SQVTM; CDR2 reads ANQGSEA. V lost 7 bases to trimming and J lost 1 base; unmatched junction nucleotides: 19. There are 19 residues in the CDR3. CDR3 amino acids: CSAAGTGGDYKYFQETQYF. Here the CDR3 DNA reads TGCAGCGCCGCCGGGACAGGGGGCGATTATAAGTATTTCCAAGAGACCCAGTACTTC.

This clonotype was detected many times. The V and J genes are TRBV14 and TRBJ2-3; D gene unclear. V lost 0 bases, J lost 2 bases, and 3 bases lay in between. The CDR3 is 13 amino acids. Germline loops: CDR1 SGHDN, CDR2 FVKESK. The CDR3 protein is CASSQDYTDTQYF. CDR3 coding DNA: TGTGCCAGCAGCCAAGACTACACAGATACGCAGTATTTT.

The rearrangement uses TRBV5-5 and TRBJ2-1; possibly TRBD1 for D (6 bases). Germline CDR1 and CDR2: SGHKS and YYEKEE (reference sequence). V was clipped by 5 bases and J by 9 bases, with 21 bases between them. This CDR3 is built from 15 residues. The CDR3: CASRPISGRGSEQFF. The CDR3 DNA reads as TGTGCCAGCAGACCGATTTCGGGCAGGGGTTCTGAGCAGTTCTTC. Variable domain in full (rest from reference TRBV5-5 and TRBJ2-1): DAGVTQSPTHLIKTRGQQVTLRCSPISGHKSVSWYQQVLGQGPQFIFQYYEKEERGRGNFPDRFSARQFPNYSSELNVNALLLGDSALYLCASRPISGRGSEQFFGPGTRLTVL.

The rearrangement joins TRBV9 to TRBJ1-1, with D uncertain. The CDR3 covers 15 residues. V was shortened by 0 bases and J by 6 bases, with 15 bases between the two germline ends. CDR1 is SGDLS and CDR2 is YYNGEE in the germline V gene. The CDR3 bases are TGTGCCAGCAGCGTAGGTATCTGGGAAAGGGCTGAAGCTTTCTTT. Amino acid sequence: CASSVGIWERAEAFF.

This clonotype was observed a few times. The J gene is TRBJ2-7, the V gene TRBV6-2 or TRBV6-3; 7 positions match TRBD1. This CDR3 is built from 15 residues. CDR1 is MNHEY, CDR2 SVGEGT, per germline. V was clipped by 5 bases and J by 2 bases; unmatched bases: 9. The CDR3 nucleotides read TGTGCCAGCAGTACAGGACCGGGACAGACCTACGAGCAGTACTTC. Translating it yields CASSTGPGQTYEQYF.

CDR3 nucleotide sequence: TGTGCCAGCAGCTCGAGGGCACTCTCTGGAAACACCATATATTTT. Its translation is CASSSRALSGNTIYF. The chain recombines TRBV7-2 with TRBJ1-3; unclear D gene. The CDR3 spans 15 residues. Trimming stripped 4 bases from V and 0 bases from J, with 10 bases between. CDR1 is SGHTA, CDR2 FQGNSA, per germline.

This clonotype was seen many times. J is TRBJ1-1 and V is TRBV5-1, with a tentative D call TRBD1 (6 bases). This CDR3 contains 16 residues. Between the trimmed V and J ends, which lost 0 bases and 0 bases, there was a span of 12 bases. Germline lookup yields CDR1 SGHRS and CDR2 YFSETQ. CDR3 region: CASSLAGAFMNTEAFF. In DNA form, the CDR3 reads TGCGCCAGCAGCTTGGCGGGGGCATTTATGAACACTGAAGCTTTCTTT. Full variable domain (missing parts from reference TRBV5-1 and TRBJ1-1): KAGVTQTPRYLIKTRGQQVTLSCSPISGHRSVSWYQQTPGQGLQFLFEYFSETQRNKGNFPGRFSGRQFSNSRSEMNVSTLELGDSALYLCASSLAGAFMNTEAFFGQGTRLTVV.

The sample holds many counts of this clonotype. This chain joins TRBV20-1 and TRBJ2-3; the D is unclear. Trimming took off 1 base at V and 1 base at J, with 6 bases between the two ends. The CDR3 runs to 13 residues. Germline V gives CDR1 DFQATT, CDR2 SNEGSKA (reference sequence). The CDR3 region is CSARASGTDTQYF. For the CDR3, the DNA is TGCAGTGCTAGAGCCAGCGGCACAGATACGCAGTATTTT.

The chain has TRBV12-3 or TRBV12-4 and TRBJ2-3; D remains ambiguous. The CDR3 totals 14 residues. V gave up 1 base and J gave up 0 bases, with 5 bases separating them. The DNA for the CDR3 is TGTGCCAGCAGTTTAGGGAAGAGCACAGATACGCAGTATTTT. Encoded protein: CASSLGKSTDTQYF.

This clonotype was picked up one time. This chain joins TRBV6-2 or TRBV6-3 and TRBJ2-3; perhaps TRBD1 as D (6 bases). This CDR3 spans 16 amino acids. The germline gives CDR1 MNHEY, CDR2 SVGEGT. V was clipped by 4 bases and J by 1 base, with 15 bases between them. CDR3 residues: CASSFTPGHRTDTQYF. DNA of the CDR3: TGTGCCAGCAGTTTTACTCCGGGACACCGCACAGATACGCAGTATTTT.

CDR3 sequence reads: CASSQENVDWEKLFF. As DNA, the CDR3 is TGCGCCAGCAGCCAAGAAAATGTCGATTGGGAAAAACTGTTTTTT. The chain links TRBV4-3 to TRBJ1-4; D remains unclear. The length of the CDR3 is 15 residues. V lost 0 bases and J 8 bases, leaving 13 bases between the germline ends. Germline V gene data show CDR1 as LGHNA and CDR2 as YSLEER.

This clonotype turned up a few times. V gene TRBV7-6 combines with J gene TRBJ2-1, with 8 nucleotides matching TRBD2. The CDR3 spans 15 residues. CDR1 is SGHVS and CDR2 is FNYEAQ in the germline V gene. After removal of 5 bases from V and 7 bases from J, the junction contained 10 bases not matched to a gene. The CDR3 DNA follows: TGTGCCAGCAGCCGGACTAGCAGGAATTTTAATGAGCAGTTCTTC. Translation gives CASSRTSRNFNEQFF. Full variable domain (missing parts from reference TRBV7-6 and TRBJ2-1): GAGVSQSPRYKVTKRGQDVALRCDPISGHVSLYWYRQALGQGPEFLTYFNYEAQQDKSGLPNDRFSAERPEGSISTLTIQRTEQRDSAMYRCASSRTSRNFNEQFFGPGTRLTVL.

This clonotype was seen only a few times. The chain employs TRBV6-2 or TRBV6-3 and TRBJ2-1; 7 bases are a match to TRBD2. This CDR3 spans 15 amino acids. The V gene end was trimmed by 5 bases and the J gene end by 4 bases; junction bases not matched to a gene: 8. Germline V gene sequence: CDR1 MNHEY, CDR2 SVGEGT. The DNA of the CDR3 is TGTGCCAGCAGTACCCCAGCGGGACTTTACAATGAGCAGTTCTTC. This gives the protein CASSTPAGLYNEQFF.

At least ten counts were recorded for this clonotype. The V gene is TRBV7-3, the J gene TRBJ2-2; D may be TRBD2 (6 bases). Germline values: CDR1 SGHTA, CDR2 FQGTGA. V gave up 2 bases and J gave up 1 base, with 8 bases separating them. The CDR3 totals 15 residues. In DNA, the CDR3 is TGTGCCAGCAGCTTAGTGGGGGGGAACACCGGGGAGCTGTTTTTT. Translation: CASSLVGGNTGELFF.

J is TRBJ1-2 and V is TRBV28; D unclear. V was pared by 3 bases and J by 4 bases, with 12 bases between. This CDR3 region has 14 residues. The V gene's germline CDR1 is MDHEN and CDR2 SYDVKM. CDR3 residues: CASSLSQGSYGYTF. The CDR3 DNA follows: TGTGCCAGCAGTTTGTCCCAAGGTAGCTATGGCTACACCTTC.

This clonotype was found many times. The rearrangement uses TRBV2 and TRBJ1-2; the D gene is possibly TRBD1 (6 bases). Deletions cut 6 bases from V and 8 bases from J, with 13 bases between. Germline loops: CDR1 SNHLY, CDR2 FYNNEI. The CDR3 is 12 residues long. CDR3 in amino acids: CASSAGQWGYTF. The DNA for the CDR3 is TGTGCCAGCAGCGCAGGACAGTGGGGCTACACCTTC.

The rearrangement links TRBV6-2 or TRBV6-3 to TRBJ2-1; 8 bases are shared with TRBD2. The CDR3 runs 16 residues. Trimming removed 0 bases from V and 5 bases from J; junction bases left unmatched: 6. From germline, CDR1 is MNHEY and CDR2 SVGEGT. The CDR3 DNA is TGTGCCAGCAGTTACTCGAAGCGGGGGCCGCACAATGAGCAGTTCTTC. Protein product: CASSYSKRGPHNEQFF.

The rearrangement uses TRBV6-2 or TRBV6-3 and TRBJ2-7, with TRBD1 matching over 9 bases. With 8 bases clipped from V and 6 bases from J, the junction kept 14 bases outside the gene matches. The CDR3 has 15 amino acids. Germline-derived CDR1 and CDR2 are MNHEY and SVGEGT. The CDR3 DNA sequence: TGTGCCAGCCGCAGCGGGTACAGGGGGCGCAGCGAGCAGTACTTC. This gives the protein CASRSGYRGRSEQYF.